Included here is one T cell receptor beta chain sequence, with context. This clone has more than one count but fewer than ten. The clone's antigen remains unknown. Base quality data are lacking; no much larger clone is found one base away. TCR CDR3 regions were amplified from genomic DNA by multiplex PCR using the deep immunoSEQ assay. Extracted genomic DNA from each cell subset was distributed evenly across all wells of several immunoSEQ 96-well plates, and each plate was treated as a replicate. For unsorted PBMC, each replicate PCR was loaded with roughly 330 ng genomic DNA, equivalent to about 30,000 T cell genomes. Genomic DNA from unsorted PBMC was sequenced over ten immunoSEQ deep assay plates. Purified libraries were measured with a Qubit 3.0 fluorometer, size-checked on a Bioanalyzer 2100, and measured again with the KAPA Library Quantification kit. A separate single-read 150-cycle Illumina NextSeq 550 flow cell was used to sequence each immunoSEQ 96-well plate. In the paper's pipeline: Because only junctional sequences without quality scores were contained in the immunoSEQ output, filtering matching that applied to full-length reads could not be performed. To assign V/J genes and CDR3, sequences were annotated using PyIR, a Python wrapper for IgBLAST v1.9, with IMGT germline references. Reads with weak V/J assignments (E-value above 1e-6), missing CDR3, stop codons, out-of-frame junctions, or ambiguous translated residues were removed. V3J clonotypes were defined by identical inferred V gene, J gene, and CDR3 amino acid sequence. Percentage overlap between repertoires was calculated by dividing the number of shared unique clonotypes by the size of the smaller repertoire. Repertoire richness was assessed with RTK rarefaction, the Chao1 estimator, and Recon v2.1 estimates of unobserved clonotypes. The immuneACCESS repertoire file appears here via TCRdb, limited to in-frame rearrangements. These files lack a portion of the clones; in checked studies, under half of the deficit traces to unresolved V genes, and the cause of the others is not known. For V, J and clone size, that table is used; D and trimming come from the DNA. A total of over 400,000 clones appear in this sample, more than 75% of them only once. 12% of the sample lies in the top ten.

V is reduced by 0 bases and J by 3 bases, leaving a spacing of 12 bases between them. Via the germline V gene, CDR1 is LGHNA and CDR2 YNFKEQ. The CDR3 holds 16 amino acids from the cysteine to the phenylalanine. Just the 48-base CDR3 DNA is kept, in frame starting at base 1. This sample is part of a study of shared clonotypes between healthy human individuals (dated by TCRdb to the early 2020s). Regarding the complete study: A couple of women and a few men aged 18 to 49 years were included in the cohort. Each donor's leukapheresis produced roughly between roughly 0.85 and 10 billion PBMCs. The study deeply sequenced blood TCR repertoires of about five healthy adults to estimate repertoire size and the extent of clonotype sharing between individuals. To increase sequencing depth and limit assay-specific biases, different laboratories used diverse techniques to prepare libraries and sequence TCR repertoires. General study outcomes and caveats: Because the study included only a small number of donors, the genetic and exposure-history diversity represented was limited. Sampling was limited to blood, and TCR repertoires in tissue likely differ from TCR repertoires in blood. Pairwise subsampling led to the expectation that sequencing depth would affect the degree of clonotype sharing among donors.

The donors were healthy, HIV-negative adults with no recently reported acute infections or vaccinations. Every donor was a Caucasian adult living in Nashville, Tennessee, USA. For unsorted samples, about 90 million PBMCs were counted and genomic DNA was extracted with the QIAamp DNA Blood Mini kit. Blood was collected by leukapheresis, and PBMCs were isolated by Ficoll-Histopaque density gradient centrifugation and then cryopreserved in liquid nitrogen vapor phase. Sequenced sample: PBMCs. The chain is encoded by TRBV4-2 joined to TRBJ1-5, with TRBD1 as a weak D call on 5 bases. This clonotype was obtained from a woman aged 40 to 50 in good health. Some clones in this sample may be carry-over from other donors' samples. In nucleotides, the sequence is TGTGCCAGCAGCCAAGATATACGGGGACTCAATCAGCCCCAGCATTTT. Its translation is CASSQDIRGLNQPQHF.